The clone carrying this T cell receptor (beta chain) is a singleton in its sample. Its specificity is unknown. This sample includes further DNA sequences coding for the same CDR3. This sample is part of a study of shared clonotypes between healthy human individuals. CDR3 size: 14 residues. Between the trimmed V and J ends, which lost 1 base and 2 bases, there was a span of 9 bases. CDR1 is SEHNR, CDR2 FQNEAQ, per germline (reference sequence). Study-wide results and limits: Naive CD4 clonotypes overlapped across a few donors at about 5.2%. What rarefaction showed was incomplete sorted-subset sequencing despite large depth.

The method was immunoSEQ multiplex PCR; TCRdb's version includes in-frame clones alone and lacks a portion of them. This sample yields hundreds of thousands of clones, of which about 96% are seen a single time; around 0.25% belongs to the top ten. Cells designated naive CD8 were CD45RO-negative and were positively selected for CCR7, with terminally differentiated effector memory CD45RA+ cells excluded. The sample consisted of naive CD8+ T cells sorted from blood. The V gene is TRBV7-9, the J gene TRBJ2-7, with D unresolved. This clonotype was sampled from a man aged 25-45 years in good health. The CDR3 sequence is CASSLGGRPYEQYF. CDR3 bases: TGTGCCAGCAGCTTAGGTGGGCGACCCTACGAGCAGTACTTC.